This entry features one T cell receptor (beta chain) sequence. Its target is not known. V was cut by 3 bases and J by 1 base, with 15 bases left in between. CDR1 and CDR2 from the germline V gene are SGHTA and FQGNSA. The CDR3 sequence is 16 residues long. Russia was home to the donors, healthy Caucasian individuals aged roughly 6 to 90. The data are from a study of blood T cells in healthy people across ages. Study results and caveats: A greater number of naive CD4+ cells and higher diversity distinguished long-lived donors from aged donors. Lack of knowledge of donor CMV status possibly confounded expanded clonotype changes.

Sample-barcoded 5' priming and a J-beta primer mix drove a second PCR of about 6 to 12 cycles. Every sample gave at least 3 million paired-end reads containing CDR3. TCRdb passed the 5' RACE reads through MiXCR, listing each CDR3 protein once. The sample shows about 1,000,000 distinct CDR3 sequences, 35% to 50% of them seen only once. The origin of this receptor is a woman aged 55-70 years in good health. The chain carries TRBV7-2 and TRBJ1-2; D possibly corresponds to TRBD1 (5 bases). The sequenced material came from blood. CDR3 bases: TGTGCCAGCAGCTTCCGGGGGACGCACTATAACTATGGCTACACCTTC. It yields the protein CASSFRGTHYNYGYTF.